Given below is one T cell receptor (beta chain) in context. Its antigen remains unidentified. Unmatched junction bases numbered 4, after V lost 4 bases and J lost 1 base. The CDR3 spans 14 residues. Per germline, CDR1 DFQATT and CDR2 SNEGSKA (reference sequence). The sample belongs to a study of blood T cells in healthy people across ages. Study findings and constraints: In the absence of known donor CMV status, changes in expanded clonotypes were possibly confounded.

Through a sample-barcoded 5' primer and a J-beta primer mix, a second PCR was run for roughly 6 to 11 cycles. TCRdb passed the 5' RACE reads through MiXCR, listing each CDR3 protein once. The sample lists approximately 600,000 distinct CDR3 sequences; approximately 59% were seen once. This sequence was found in a man in his sixties in good health. Material for sequencing was blood. The gene calls are TRBV20-1 and TRBJ1-5; TRBD1 agrees at 7 bases. Here the CDR3 reads CSAIDRVSNQPQHF. CDR3 bases: TGCAGTGCTATCGACAGGGTGAGCAATCAGCCCCAGCATTTT.